These T cell receptor beta chains were read from a single sample in a study of monozygotic twins with cystic fibrosis. Here immunoSEQ multiplex PCR was the method, and the copy in TCRdb shows in-frame clones only, minus some. This table holds about 19,000 clones, 95% to 97% found once. What was sequenced was blood. The receptors were sampled from a woman between 25 and 40 years old with cystic fibrosis. Both conserved end residues are trimmed from each CDR3. The order of the fields is J gene, V gene, CDR3 protein.

j_gene: TRBJ1-3
v_gene: TRBV4-1
CDR3aa: ASSRPGGEQGNTIY

j_gene: TRBJ1-2
v_gene: TRBV12-5
CDR3aa: ASGFSGNGYT

j_gene: TRBJ1-1
v_gene: TRBV4-3
CDR3aa: ASSQDLSTEAF

j_gene: TRBJ2-7
v_gene: TRBV5-1
CDR3aa: ASSLGYEQY

j_gene: TRBJ1-3
v_gene: TRBV4-3
CDR3aa: ASSQILGNTIY

j_gene: TRBJ1-4
v_gene: TRBV5-4
CDR3aa: ASSLGPPGSDEKLF

j_gene: TRBJ1-1
v_gene: TRBV29-1
CDR3aa: SAGQNTVGAF

j_gene: TRBJ1-2
v_gene: TRBV28
CDR3aa: ASSPGTVNYGYT

j_gene: TRBJ2-1
v_gene: TRBV5-1
CDR3aa: ASSGGLAIFYEQF

j_gene: TRBJ1-3
v_gene: TRBV5-6
CDR3aa: ASSLVGTGGHTIY

j_gene: TRBJ1-6
v_gene: TRBV5-1
CDR3aa: ASSLNRDSPLH

j_gene: TRBJ2-5
v_gene: TRBV5-6
CDR3aa: ASSRTSGGWETQY

j_gene: TRBJ1-4
v_gene: TRBV28
CDR3aa: ASSRQSGEKLF

j_gene: TRBJ1-2
v_gene: TRBV5-1
CDR3aa: ASSFGGQGPYGYT

j_gene: TRBJ2-2
v_gene: TRBV9
CDR3aa: ASSGGQGRRAGELF

j_gene: TRBJ1-3
v_gene: TRBV25-1
CDR3aa: ASRDPSAGNTIY

j_gene: TRBJ2-6
v_gene: TRBV10-3
CDR3aa: AISESTSGANVLT

j_gene: TRBJ2-2
v_gene: TRBV5-1
CDR3aa: ASSLEAWGVAGELF

j_gene: TRBJ2-7
v_gene: TRBV12-5
CDR3aa: ASGLDWGTKD

j_gene: TRBJ2-3
v_gene: TRBV10-1
CDR3aa: ASSESGNRLDTQY

j_gene: TRBJ1-2
v_gene: TRBV29-1
CDR3aa: SVEESPGTKGYT

j_gene: TRBJ2-5
v_gene: TRBV6-5
CDR3aa: ASRLGVGETQY

j_gene: TRBJ2-7
v_gene: TRBV7-2
CDR3aa: ASSLIGGAEQY

j_gene: TRBJ1-2
v_gene: TRBV5-6
CDR3aa: ASSFWGVFNYGYT

j_gene: TRBJ2-2
v_gene: TRBV9
CDR3aa: ASSVTSGELF

j_gene: TRBJ2-1
v_gene: TRBV5-4
CDR3aa: ASSPRGPYYNEQF

j_gene: TRBJ1-1
v_gene: TRBV7-2
CDR3aa: ASSYTGTGYTEAF

j_gene: TRBJ1-2
v_gene: TRBV29-1
CDR3aa: SVERTPPNYGYT

j_gene: TRBJ1-2
v_gene: TRBV16
CDR3aa: ASSQSSGSGYT

j_gene: TRBJ2-2
v_gene: TRBV7-2
CDR3aa: ASSSQIDWTGELF

j_gene: TRBJ1-2
v_gene: TRBV9
CDR3aa: ASSGDGSVYGYT

j_gene: TRBJ2-5
v_gene: TRBV28
CDR3aa: ASSFWTGTQETQY

j_gene: TRBJ1-2
v_gene: TRBV11-2
CDR3aa: ASSHDRDRHLYGYT

j_gene: TRBJ2-2
v_gene: TRBV6-5
CDR3aa: ASSKHTGGSGELF

j_gene: TRBJ1-1
v_gene: TRBV25-1
CDR3aa: ASSNAAHTEAF

j_gene: TRBJ2-1
v_gene: TRBV4-3
CDR3aa: ASSQKGNGLYNEQF